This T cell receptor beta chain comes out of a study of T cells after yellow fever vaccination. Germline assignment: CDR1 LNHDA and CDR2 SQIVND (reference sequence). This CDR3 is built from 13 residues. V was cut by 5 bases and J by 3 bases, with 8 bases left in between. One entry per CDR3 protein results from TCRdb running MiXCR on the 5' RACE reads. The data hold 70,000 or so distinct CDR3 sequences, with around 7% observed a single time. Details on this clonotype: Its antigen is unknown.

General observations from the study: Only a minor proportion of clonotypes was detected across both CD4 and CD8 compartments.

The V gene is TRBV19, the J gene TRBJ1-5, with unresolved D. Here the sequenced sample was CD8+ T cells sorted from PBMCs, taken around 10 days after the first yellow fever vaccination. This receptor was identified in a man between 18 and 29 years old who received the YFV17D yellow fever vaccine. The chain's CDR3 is CASSVSTNQPQHF. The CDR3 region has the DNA TGTGCCAGTAGTGTGTCTACCAATCAGCCCCAGCATTTT.